Following are 21 T cell receptor beta chains from one sample sequenced in a study of T cell repertoires in cytomegalovirus infection. TCRdb called the reads again in MiXCR, with one record for every CDR3 protein. The table has 250,000 to 400,000 distinct CDR3 sequences, around a quarter seen once; the top ten hold 10% to 15%. No antigens are known for them. The starting material was cultured PBMCs, obtained from culture after CMV antigen stimulation. The receptor source for this set is a human donor in good health (CMV status not recorded). Some clones in this sample may be carry-over from other donors' samples.

The sample holds a few counts of this clonotype. The chain recombines TRBV5-6 with TRBJ1-5; D perhaps matches TRBD1 (6 bases). Per germline, CDR1 SGHDT and CDR2 YYEEEE. Deletions cut 4 bases from V and 0 bases from J, with 14 bases between. This CDR3 contains 16 residues. DNA for the CDR3: TGTGCCAGCAGCACGTCCTCGGACAGTAGCAATCAGCCCCAGCATTTT. Translated, it gives CASSTSSDSSNQPQHF.

In this sample, this clonotype turned up a few times. V and J are TRBV7-8 and TRBJ2-3; D not resolved. This CDR3 has 14 amino acids. CDR1 is SGHVS and CDR2 is FQNEAQ in the germline V gene. Trimming pared 7 bases from V and 4 bases from J, leaving 15 bases between. CDR3: CASTHFGIPDTQYF. CDR3 coding DNA: TGTGCCAGCACTCATTTTGGAATTCCAGATACGCAGTATTTT.

The count of this clonotype is one. This rearrangement joins TRBV11-2 to TRBJ2-5; D is possibly TRBD1 (6 bases). The length of the CDR3 is 17 residues. Trimming stripped 1 base from V and 4 bases from J, with 19 bases between. The germline V gene has CDR1 SGHAT and CDR2 FQNNGV. As DNA, the CDR3 is TGTGCCAGCAGCTTAGTTGGGGGCTCCCTCAGCCGAGAGACCCAGTACTTC. Translating it yields CASSLVGGSLSRETQYF.

This clonotype was seen more than once but under ten times. CDR3 loop: CATSRPGQNTEAFF. The CDR3 DNA sequence: TGTGCCACCAGCAGACCCGGACAGAACACTGAAGCTTTCTTT. The chain uses TRBV15 and TRBJ1-1; TRBD1 might be the D (5 bases). The V and J ends lost 2 bases and 1 base respectively, with 8 bases between them. Per the germline V gene, CDR1 is LNHNV and CDR2 is YYDKDF (reference sequence). This CDR3 region has 14 residues.

V is TRBV7-2 and J is TRBJ2-1; 9 nucleotides agree with TRBD2. Germline loops: CDR1 SGHTA, CDR2 FQGNSA. The CDR3 covers 15 residues. V was pared by 5 bases and J by 5 bases, with 7 bases of the junction left unmatched. CDR3 amino acids: CASSPGTSWDNEQFF. CDR3 bases: TGTGCCAGCAGCCCCGGGACTAGCTGGGACAATGAGCAGTTCTTC.

This clonotype was observed a few times. This rearrangement joins TRBV6-2 or TRBV6-3 to TRBJ2-7, with no clear D. V was clipped by 2 bases and J by 5 bases, with 4 bases between them. The CDR3 sequence is 11 residues long. Germline CDR1 is MNHEY and CDR2 is SVGEGT. Here the CDR3 DNA reads TGTGCCAGCAGTTACGTGGACGAGCAGTACTTC. Protein sequence: CASSYVDEQYF.

The chain uses TRBV6-2 or TRBV6-3 and TRBJ2-5; 13 bases are shared with TRBD2. The trim removed 6 bases at V and 5 bases at J, leaving 9 bases unmatched. This CDR3 is 16 amino acids long. Germline CDR1 is MNHEY and CDR2 is SVGEGT. The CDR3 protein is CASSQRLAGGAETQYF. CDR3 DNA sequence: TGTGCCAGCAGCCAACGACTAGCGGGAGGTGCGGAGACCCAGTACTTC.

CDR3 residues: CASSPTGTDPWGSYNEQFF. For the CDR3, the DNA is TGTGCCAGCAGTCCAACCGGGACCGACCCCTGGGGCTCCTACAATGAGCAGTTCTTC. This chain uses TRBV27 with TRBJ2-1; D is possibly TRBD1 or TRBD2 (5 bases each). Germline V gene sequence: CDR1 MNHEY, CDR2 SMNVEV (reference sequence). V was shortened by 5 bases and J by 0 bases, with 23 bases between the two germline ends. The CDR3 spans 19 residues.

This clonotype was counted many times. The chain uses TRBV12-3 or TRBV12-4 and TRBJ1-5; D is possibly TRBD1 (6 bases). CDR3 length: 14 amino acids. Trimming took off 6 bases at V and 5 bases at J, with 14 bases between the two ends. The CDR3 DNA follows: TGTGCCAGCAGCCGCTCTGGGGGCGATCAGCCCCAGCATTTT. Protein: CASSRSGGDQPQHF.

This clonotype was seen many times. The J gene is TRBJ1-1, the V gene TRBV7-6; a weak D match, TRBD1 (5 bases). The CDR3 totals 14 residues. CDR1 and CDR2 from the germline V gene are SGHVS and FNYEAQ. V lost 5 bases, J lost 5 bases, and 15 bases lay in between. The CDR3 sequence is CASSPGPRGTEAFF. The DNA of the CDR3 is TGTGCCAGCAGCCCGGGACCTCGTGGGACTGAAGCTTTCTTT.

This clonotype appeared many times. The chain uses TRBV11-2 and TRBJ1-4; 9 positions agree with TRBD1. Trimming at V came to 1 base and at J to 4 bases, leaving 1 base not matched to a gene. The CDR3 spans 15 residues. The germline gives CDR1 SGHAT, CDR2 FQNNGV. The CDR3 sequence: CASSLGGQGNEKLFF. CDR3 sequence (DNA): TGTGCCAGCAGCTTAGGGGGACAGGGTAATGAAAAACTGTTTTTT.

This clonotype was observed a handful of times. The CDR3 nucleotides read TGTGCCACCAGTGACCCGACAGGGTCGGGTGAAAAACTGTTTTTT. This encodes CATSDPTGSGEKLFF. This rearrangement joins TRBV24-1 to TRBJ1-4; 7 nucleotides agree with TRBD1. With V trimmed by 4 bases and J by 7 bases, 8 bases remained unmatched. Germline V CDR1 and CDR2: KGHDR, SFDVKD. The CDR3 covers 15 residues.

The rearrangement joins TRBV28 to TRBJ1-2; D not certain. The CDR3 totals 15 residues. The V gene's germline CDR1 is MDHEN and CDR2 SYDVKM. V gave up 2 bases and J gave up 0 bases, with 10 bases separating them. CDR3 in DNA: TGTGCCAGCAGTTTAGACTGGGAACCTAACTATGGCTACACCTTC. Encoded protein: CASSLDWEPNYGYTF.

This chain uses TRBV6-2 or TRBV6-3 with TRBJ1-5; the match to TRBD1 covers 8 bases. CDR1 MNHEY and CDR2 SVGEGT come from the germline V gene. CDR3 size: 17 residues. The V and J ends lost 1 base and 6 bases, in that order; junction bases with no gene match: 11. Here the CDR3 reads CASSYYGQGAPGQPQHF. CDR3 nucleotide sequence: TGTGCCAGCAGTTACTATGGGCAGGGGGCGCCCGGTCAGCCCCAGCATTTT.

The V call is TRBV7-6, the J call TRBJ2-7, with D uncertain. Deletions cut 5 bases from V and 1 base from J, with 12 bases between. The CDR3 is 14 residues long. Germline V CDR1 and CDR2: SGHVS, FNYEAQ. CDR3 sequence reads: CASSNEQGSYEQYF. CDR3 DNA sequence: TGTGCCAGCAGCAACGAACAAGGGTCCTACGAGCAGTACTTC.

This clonotype came up many times. The chain employs TRBV7-2 and TRBJ1-3; the match to TRBD1 covers 9 bases. From germline, CDR1 is SGHTA and CDR2 FQGNSA. This CDR3 is 14 amino acids long. V was clipped by 5 bases and J by 4 bases; unmatched bases: 3. The CDR3 loop reads CASSEQGAGNTIYF. CDR3 nucleotide sequence: TGTGCCAGCAGCGAACAGGGGGCGGGAAACACCATATATTTT.

This clonotype was detected ten times or more. The chain carries TRBV12-3 or TRBV12-4 and TRBJ1-1; 7 bases align to TRBD1. Trimming removed 8 bases from V and 11 bases from J; junction bases left unmatched: 8. The CDR3 covers 11 residues. The CDR3 DNA sequence: TGTGCCAGCGGTGAGGGGGCTGGGGCTTTCTTT. Translation: CASGEGAGAFF.

The chain combines TRBV7-9 with TRBJ2-1, with D possibly TRBD2 on 6 matching bases. The CDR3 has 14 residues. The germline V gene has CDR1 SEHNR and CDR2 FQNEAQ (reference sequence). Trimming removed 2 bases at V and 9 bases at J, with 14 bases between. The CDR3 region has the DNA TGTGCCAGCAGCTTATCGGCGGGAAGGGGTGAGCAGTTCTTC. Amino acids: CASSLSAGRGEQFF.

This clonotype has a single count. The V and J genes are TRBV30 and TRBJ1-3; D perhaps matches TRBD1 (5 bases). CDR3 length: 12 amino acids. V lost 5 bases and J lost 4, with 9 bases in between. From germline, CDR1 is GTSNPN and CDR2 SVGIG (reference sequence). The DNA for the CDR3 is TGTGCCTGGGCCGGGGCCGGAAACACCATATATTTT. It is translated as CAWAGAGNTIYF.

The genes are TRBV11-2 and TRBJ1-2; the match to TRBD1 covers 10 bases. CDR1 is SGHAT, CDR2 FQNNGV, per germline. Trimming took 3 bases from V and 3 from J; bases not matched to a gene: 1. The CDR3 totals 14 residues. CDR3 sequence (DNA): TGTGCCAGCAGCTTCGGACAGGGGGACTATGGCTACACCTTC. Translation gives CASSFGQGDYGYTF. Full variable domain (remainder filled in from reference TRBV11-2 and TRBJ1-2): EAGVAQSPRYKIIEKRQSVAFWCNPISGHATLYWYQQILGQGPKLLIQFQNNGVVDDSQLPKDRFSAERLKGVDSTLKIQPAKLEDSAVYLCASSFGQGDYGYTFGSGTRLTVV.

This clonotype was observed a few times. The V gene is TRBV20-1, the J gene TRBJ2-5, with D tentatively TRBD2 (6 bases). Germline V gene lookup returns CDR1 DFQATT and CDR2 SNEGSKA (reference sequence). Trimming stripped 1 base from V and 2 bases from J, with 11 bases between. The CDR3 is made up of 14 amino acids. CDR3 DNA: TGCAGTGCTAGAGTTGGGGGGACTCAAGAGACCCAGTACTTC. It encodes CSARVGGTQETQYF.